One and the same sample provided the 24 T cell receptor beta chains below, sequenced in a study of blood T cell repertoires in COVID-19. TCRdb's table, derived via immunoSEQ multiplex PCR, lists solely in-frame clones and lacks some. Among roughly 280,000 clones listed, 85% to 90% were seen once. Sequencing was done on a sample of peripheral blood. The source is an older woman with COVID-19, enrolled during active disease.

The chain joins TRBV25-1 to TRBJ2-2; D not resolved. The germline CDR1 and CDR2 sequences are MGHDK and SYGVNS. The CDR3 loop spans 13 amino acids. V was pared by 3 bases and J by 6 bases, with 8 bases between. The CDR3 reads CASSEHSPGELFF. The CDR3 coding sequence is TGTGCCAGCAGTGAGCATAGCCCCGGGGAGCTGTTTTTT.

The rearrangement uses TRBV10-3 and TRBJ1-3; 11 bases are a match to TRBD1. Germline trimming cut 6 bases from V and 3 bases from J; bases unmatched to any gene: 4. Germline V gene sequence: CDR1 ENHRY, CDR2 SYGVKD. The CDR3 runs 15 residues. CDR3 nucleotide sequence: TGTGCCATCAGCCGGGACAGGGGGAGTGGAAACACCATATATTTT. Its protein is CAISRDRGSGNTIYF.

The gene calls are TRBV15 and TRBJ1-3, with a weak D call TRBD1 (6 bases). Germline V gives CDR1 LNHNV, CDR2 YYDKDF (reference sequence). The CDR3 spans 14 residues. Trimming cost V 3 bases and J 5 bases, with 11 bases left between them. CDR3 nucleotides: TGTGCCACCAGCAGCAGGGGTGTCAGAAACACCATATATTTT. Translated: CATSSRGVRNTIYF. Full variable domain (rest looked up from reference TRBV15 and TRBJ1-3): DAMVIQNPRYQVTQFGKPVTLSCSQTLNHNVMYWYQQKSSQAPKLLFHYYDKDFNNEADTPDNFQSRRPNTSFCFLDIRSPGLGDTAMYLCATSSRGVRNTIYFGEGSWLTVV.

The gene calls are TRBV10-3 and TRBJ1-2; 9 bases match TRBD1. Germline V CDR1 and CDR2: ENHRY, SYGVKD. The J segment lost 1 base and the V segment lost 3 bases, leaving 3 bases of the junction unmatched. The CDR3 spans 15 residues. The CDR3 DNA sequence: TGTGCCATCAGTGAAGAGGGACAGGGTAACTATGGCTACACCTTC. Translation gives CAISEEGQGNYGYTF.

The rearrangement uses TRBV6-5 and TRBJ1-3; D might be TRBD1 (6 bases). CDR3 length: 15 amino acids. Germline CDR1 reads MNHEY; CDR2 reads SVGAGI. Trimming took off 5 bases at V and 0 bases at J, with 11 bases between the two ends. CDR3 amino acids: CASSHRESSGNTIYF. CDR3 nucleotide sequence: TGTGCCAGCAGTCACAGGGAGAGCTCTGGAAACACCATATATTTT.

J is TRBJ2-7 and V is TRBV4-1, with 8 bases fitting TRBD1. The CDR3 extends over 13 amino acids. V dropped 4 bases and J dropped 3; count of bases not matched to a gene: 2. Germline lookup yields CDR1 MGHRA and CDR2 YSYEKL. The chain's CDR3 is CASSRGQGYEQYF. CDR3 nucleotides: TGCGCCAGCAGCCGTGGACAGGGCTACGAGCAGTACTTC.

The gene calls are TRBV9 and TRBJ1-2, with D possibly being TRBD1 (6 bases). CDR1 and CDR2 (germline): SGDLS, YYNGEE. CDR3 length: 15 amino acids. V was clipped by 4 bases and J by 8 bases, with 21 bases between them. The CDR3 DNA sequence: TGTGCCAGCAGCCCCACCGGGACACCCAAGAGGGGCTACACCTTC. Translated, it gives CASSPTGTPKRGYTF.

The J gene is TRBJ1-1, the V gene TRBV19; no clear D. V was clipped by 5 bases and J by 0 bases, with 7 bases between them. CDR3 length: 13 residues. Germline assignment: CDR1 LNHDA and CDR2 SQIVND (reference sequence). In DNA form, the CDR3 reads TGTGCCAGTAGTCTATCAATGAACACTGAAGCTTTCTTT. It codes for CASSLSMNTEAFF. The entire variable domain, with the rest obtained from reference TRBV19 and TRBJ1-1, is as follows: DGGITQSPKYLFRKEGQNVTLSCEQNLNHDAMYWYRQDPGQGLRLIYYSQIVNDFQKGDIAEGYSVSREKKESFPLTVTSAQKNPTAFYLCASSLSMNTEAFFGQGTRLTVV.

The gene calls are TRBV6-6 and TRBJ2-2; TRBD1 is a possible D gene (5 bases). Trimming left V 4 bases short and J 1 base short, with 10 bases between. The CDR3 sequence is 15 residues long. Per germline, CDR1 MNHNY and CDR2 SVGAGI (reference sequence). The CDR3 DNA follows: TGTGCCAGCAGTTTCATCACAGGGAACACCGGGGAGCTGTTTTTT. Its translation: CASSFITGNTGELFF.

The chain has TRBV5-6 and TRBJ2-7; 15 bases are shared with TRBD2. The V gene's germline CDR1 is SGHDT and CDR2 YYEEEE. The length of the CDR3 is 16 residues. With 5 bases clipped from V and 1 base from J, the junction kept 4 bases outside the gene matches. CDR3 nucleotide sequence: TGTGCCAGCAGTCGCGGGACTAGCGGGAGGTCCTACGAGCAGTACTTC. Its translation is CASSRGTSGRSYEQYF.

This clone occurred a few times. The chain recombines TRBV7-6 with TRBJ2-7, with 7 bases lining up with TRBD1. Looked up from germline, CDR1 is SGHVS and CDR2 is FNYEAQ. After removal of 0 bases from V and 0 bases from J, the junction contained 2 bases not matched to a gene. The CDR3 length is 15 residues. The CDR3 DNA is TGTGCCAGCAGCTTAGCGGGGGACAGCTCCTACGAGCAGTACTTC. Translating gives CASSLAGDSSYEQYF.

The rearrangement links TRBV6-1 to TRBJ1-4, with a tentative D call TRBD1 (6 bases). Deletions cut 2 bases from V and 0 bases from J, with 13 bases between. The length of the CDR3 is 17 residues. Germline CDR1 is MNHNS and CDR2 is SASEGT. CDR3 amino acids: CASSETQGPATNEKLFF. CDR3 sequence (DNA): TGTGCCAGCAGTGAAACCCAGGGGCCAGCAACTAATGAAAAACTGTTTTTT.

The rearrangement uses TRBV5-1 and TRBJ2-7; 12 nucleotides agree with TRBD2. This CDR3 region has 15 residues. Per the germline V gene, CDR1 is SGHRS and CDR2 is YFSETQ. Trimming took 4 bases from V and 4 from J; bases not matched to a gene: 6. CDR3 in amino acids: CASSPGLAGYYEQYF. The CDR3 DNA follows: TGCGCCAGCAGCCCCGGACTAGCGGGGTATTACGAGCAGTACTTC.

J is TRBJ1-5 and V is TRBV19; TRBD1 is a possible D gene (6 bases). Germline V gives CDR1 LNHDA, CDR2 SQIVND (reference sequence). This CDR3 is 16 amino acids long. V was trimmed by 1 base and J by 0 bases, leaving 10 bases between them. DNA for the CDR3: TGTGCCAGTAGTATAGCGGCAGGGGCTAGCAATCAGCCCCAGCATTTT. It codes for CASSIAAGASNQPQHF.

V is TRBV28 and J is TRBJ1-6, with D perhaps TRBD1 (5 bases). This CDR3 comprises 13 residues. V gave up 7 bases and J gave up 9 bases, with 13 bases separating them. Germline CDR1 MDHEN, CDR2 SYDVKM. The CDR3 bases are TGTGCCAGCAATGGGGGAGGGAGTTCACCCCTCCACTTT. As protein: CASNGGGSSPLHF.

The chain is built from TRBV7-8 and TRBJ1-5; D is ambiguous. CDR3 length: 15 residues. V lost 2 bases, J lost 0 bases, and 8 bases lay in between. Germline lookup yields CDR1 SGHVS and CDR2 FQNEAQ. CDR3 region: CASSLYRHSNQPQHF. As DNA, the CDR3 is TGTGCCAGCAGCTTATACAGACATAGCAATCAGCCCCAGCATTTT.

The rearrangement joins TRBV5-4 to TRBJ2-1, with D possibly matching TRBD1 (5 bases). CDR1 SGHNT and CDR2 YYREEE come from the germline V gene (reference sequence). The CDR3 sequence is 15 residues long. The V gene lost 2 bases and the J gene lost 8 bases, with 17 bases spanning the gap. CDR3 protein: CASSFPQAHRDEQFF. The CDR3 DNA sequence: TGTGCCAGCAGCTTTCCACAGGCCCACCGGGATGAGCAGTTCTTC.

A single count supports this clone. The chain combines TRBV27 with TRBJ1-2, with D possibly matching TRBD1 (5 bases). Germline CDR1 and CDR2: MNHEY and SMNVEV (reference sequence). The CDR3 spans 19 residues. V was pared by 7 bases and J by 2 bases, with 29 bases between. The CDR3 region has the DNA TGTGCCAGCACCGCTCTGCCAGGGTCTTCCGTCTCCGTGAACTATGGCTACACCTTC. Translated: CASTALPGSSVSVNYGYTF.

The sample holds a few counts of this clone. The chain joins TRBV19 to TRBJ1-1; 9 bases match TRBD1. After removal of 7 bases from V and 5 bases from J, the junction contained 8 bases not matched to a gene. CDR1 LNHDA and CDR2 SQIVND come from the germline V gene (reference sequence). The CDR3 is 14 amino acids. The CDR3 protein is CASIKQGAGTEAFF. The CDR3, as DNA: TGTGCCAGTATCAAACAGGGGGCTGGAACTGAAGCTTTCTTT.

On this clone itself: The junction shows a germline mismatch at one end, possibly a read error. The rearrangement uses TRBV18 and TRBJ1-3, with TRBD1 matching over 8 bases. There are 15 residues in the CDR3. Looked up from germline, CDR1 is KGHSH and CDR2 is LQKENI. For the CDR3, the DNA is TGTGCCAGCTCTCCACAGGGGGATCGTGGAAACACCATATATTTT. It is translated as CASSPQGDRGNTIYF. The full variable domain, with the rest looked up from reference TRBV18 and TRBJ1-3, is NAGVMQNPRHLVRRRGQEARLRCSPMKGHSHVYWYRQLPEEGLKFMVYLQKENIIDESGMPKERFSAEFPKEGPSILRIQQVVRGDSAAYFCASSPQGDRGNTIYFGEGSWLTVV.

Many counts were recorded for this clone. Distinct nucleotide sequences in the sample also encode this CDR3. The chain has TRBV19 and TRBJ2-7; TRBD2 matches 7 bases. Losses at the gene ends were 6 bases for V and 1 base for J; bases not matched to a gene: 6. Germline V CDR1 and CDR2: LNHDA, SQIVND (reference sequence). The CDR3 consists of 14 residues. The CDR3 DNA reads TGTGCCAGTAGCCCCTCGCGGGGGTCCTACGAGCAGTACTTC. Protein product: CASSPSRGSYEQYF.

This clone was seen once. The V and J genes are TRBV6-6 and TRBJ2-6; unclear D gene. V was pared by 0 bases and J by 3 bases, with 9 bases between. The CDR3 loop spans 16 amino acids. Germline loops: CDR1 MNHNY, CDR2 SVGAGI (reference sequence). The CDR3 bases are TGTGCCAGCAGTTACTCGAGGTCTGGTGGGGCCAACGTCCTGACTTTC. Its protein product is CASSYSRSGGANVLTF.

The V gene is TRBV5-4, the J gene TRBJ2-1; weak D call: TRBD1 (6 bases). The ends were cut back, 3 bases at V and 7 bases at J, with 20 bases in the middle. This CDR3 contains 16 residues. Germline V lookup: CDR1 SGHNT, CDR2 YYREEE (reference sequence). In DNA form, the CDR3 reads TGTGCCAGCAGCTCCCCGGACAGAAGCGATCGTAATGAGCAGTTCTTC. Amino acids: CASSSPDRSDRNEQFF.

This clone showed up just once. The chain has TRBV7-3 and TRBJ2-3; the D gene is possibly TRBD2 (5 bases). Germline lookup yields CDR1 SGHTA and CDR2 FQGTGA. V lost 5 bases and J lost 6, with 15 bases in between. The CDR3 consists of 14 residues. CDR3 DNA sequence: TGTGCCAGCAGCGACCGGGGTCCTCCGGATACGCAGTATTTT. Translating it yields CASSDRGPPDTQYF.